The clone carrying this T cell receptor (beta chain) ranks as medium-sized (0.01 to 0.1%) in terms of frequency. Its target is unknown. This CDR3 is built from 14 residues. CDR1 is MGHRA and CDR2 is YSYEKL in the germline V gene. The data stem from a study of CXCR3-negative and CXCR3-positive naive CD8 T cells. Study-wide points: Naive cells that were CXCR3-positive had more hydrophobic TRB CDR3s (compared with CXCR3-negative naive cells). Whereas memory cells differed, naive CXCR3-negative and CXCR3-positive cells shared similar TRBV-TRBJ usage.

Carrying UMI labels, the TRB cDNA libraries were prepared through 5' RACE. TCRdb re-called the 5' RACE reads; one entry per CDR3 protein, DNA not given. Seen in this sample are thousands of distinct CDR3 sequences; the ten most common clones hold around 2.1%. The sequenced sample consisted of naive CXCR3- CD8+ T cells from blood. The subset here: CD45RO-CCR7+CD27+CD95- naive CD8+ T cells lacking CXCR3 (TNR3-). The chain employs TRBV4-1 and TRBJ1-1. The receptor was derived from a human donor in good health. Some clones in this sample may be carry-over from other donors' samples. CDR3 region: CASSQASGLPEAFF.